The 32 T cell receptor beta chains reported below all come from one sample, sequenced in a study of T cell repertoires in cytomegalovirus infection (dated by TCRdb to the late 2010s). Reads for this sample came from an Illumina HiSeq 1500. The public sequencing data were trimmed at Q25 with fastp and processed into clonotypes with MiXCR by TCRdb, which kept only in-frame beta chains. Here each entry gathers all rows of one CDR3 protein and keeps the most common genes and DNA. In all, the sample holds around 34,000 distinct CDR3 sequences, and over 50% of those were seen once. The top ten clonotypes cover around 90% of the sample. Their cognate antigens are unknown. The label giving this sample's treatment or condition can be read as: in vitro stimulation with specific CMV peptide epitopes to enrich CMV-specific T cells. Here the sequenced sample was CD8+ T cells from cultured PBMCs, taken from culture after CMV antigen stimulation. All receptors come from a human donor in good health (CMV status not recorded). Some clones in this sample may be carry-over from other donors' samples.

J is TRBJ1-5 and V is TRBV7-9; no definite D call. CDR3 size: 13 residues. With 5 bases removed from V and 3 bases from J, the gap between germline ends came to 8 bases. Per the germline V gene, CDR1 is SEHNR and CDR2 is FQNEAQ (reference sequence). As DNA, the CDR3 is TGTGCCAGCAGCCACCAGAACAATCAGCCCCAGCATTTT. It translates to CASSHQNNQPQHF.

The rearrangement joins TRBV7-8 to TRBJ2-3, with 11 bases fitting TRBD2. This CDR3 is 16 amino acids long. Looked up from germline, CDR1 is SGHVS and CDR2 is FQNEAQ. V lost 0 bases, J lost 4 bases, and 3 bases stayed unmatched. This CDR3 is CASSLALAGGADTQYF. CDR3 nucleotide sequence: TGTGCCAGCAGCTTAGCGCTAGCGGGGGGAGCAGATACGCAGTATTTT.

The rearrangement uses TRBV12-3 or TRBV12-4 and TRBJ2-2, with D tentatively TRBD2 (7 bases). V gave up 3 bases and J gave up 5 bases, with 16 bases separating them. This CDR3 is built from 16 residues. DNA of the CDR3: TGTGCCAGCAGTTTTAACGGGGGGCTTAAAACCGGGGAGCTGTTTTTT. Its protein is CASSFNGGLKTGELFF.

This clonotype was recorded a few times. This sequence joins TRBV5-6 and TRBJ2-2, with D possibly TRBD2 on 5 matching bases. CDR1 and CDR2 (germline): SGHDT, YYEEEE. This CDR3 contains 12 residues. The V and J ends lost 9 bases and 7 bases respectively, with 13 bases between them. CDR3 coding DNA: TGTGCCACCCGTGAAGGAGGCGGGGAGCTGTTTTTT. It codes for CATREGGGELFF.

The chain carries TRBV3-1 and TRBJ1-1, with 7 bases matching TRBD1. From germline, CDR1 is LGHDT and CDR2 YNNKEL (reference sequence). The CDR3 covers 14 residues. V lost 5 bases and J lost 2; bases outside the gene matches: 5. The DNA of the CDR3 is TGTGCCAGCAGCTTGGGGACAGCTAACACTGAAGCTTTCTTT. Encoded protein: CASSLGTANTEAFF.

The chain employs TRBV12-3 or TRBV12-4 and TRBJ2-4; D not certain. The CDR3 is 16 residues long. V was trimmed by 3 bases and J by 1 base, leaving 13 bases between them. CDR3 nucleotide sequence: TGTGCCAGCAGTTTTATCCATTCTCGGGCCAAAAACATTCAGTACTTC. Encoded protein: CASSFIHSRAKNIQYF.

The chain has TRBV29-1 and TRBJ2-1; D is perhaps TRBD1 (6 bases). V lost 7 bases and J 6 bases, leaving 13 bases between the germline ends. The germline V gene encodes CDR1 SQVTM and CDR2 ANQGSEA. The length of the CDR3 is 12 residues. This CDR3 is CSGLGASNEQFF. CDR3 DNA: TGCAGCGGCCTGGGGGCCAGCAATGAGCAGTTCTTC.

The chain recombines TRBV6-6 with TRBJ2-5, with 12 bases fitting TRBD2. Germline V CDR1 and CDR2: MNHNY, SVGAGI (reference sequence). V gave up 8 bases and J gave up 1 base; unmatched junction bases: 20. This CDR3 is 20 amino acids long. The CDR3 bases are TGTGCCAGCCTATCCGAGGACAGGACTAGCGGGAACACACTCCAAGAGACCCAGTACTTC. Amino acids: CASLSEDRTSGNTLQETQYF.

This clonotype was recorded at least ten times. This sequence joins TRBV28 and TRBJ2-1; 7 bases are shared with TRBD2. Looked up from germline, CDR1 is MDHEN and CDR2 is SYDVKM. This CDR3 spans 17 amino acids. Trimming at V came to 6 bases and at J to 1 base, leaving 12 bases not matched to a gene. In DNA form, the CDR3 reads TGTGCCAGCAGAGACCTAGCGGTCGGCGTGTCCTACAATGAGCAGTTCTTC. Its protein is CASRDLAVGVSYNEQFF.

This clonotype was seen ten or more times. The chain employs TRBV20-1 and TRBJ2-3; 8 nucleotides line up with TRBD2. The CDR3 extends over 14 amino acids. The ends lost 5 bases at V and 1 base at J; junction bases unmatched: 5. Germline V gene lookup returns CDR1 DFQATT and CDR2 SNEGSKA (reference sequence). Here the CDR3 reads CSAVRGAGTDTQYF. The CDR3 DNA reads TGCAGTGCTGTGCGGGGGGCGGGCACAGATACGCAGTATTTT.

This clonotype was seen only a few times. The gene calls are TRBV15 and TRBJ2-1; TRBD2 is a possible D gene (5 bases). Germline assignment: CDR1 LNHNV and CDR2 YYDKDF (reference sequence). This CDR3 is 18 amino acids long. With 7 bases removed from V and 0 bases from J, the gap between germline ends came to 22 bases. CDR3 nucleotide sequence: TGTGCCACCAACCCGGGCCCAGAGAGCACTAGCTCCTACAATGAGCAGTTCTTC. Its translation is CATNPGPESTSSYNEQFF.

The chain links TRBV9 to TRBJ2-7, with a weak D call TRBD1 (5 bases). Looked up from germline, CDR1 is SGDLS and CDR2 is YYNGEE. The CDR3 covers 15 residues. Trimming removed 0 bases from V and 5 bases from J, with 15 bases in between. The CDR3 DNA sequence: TGTGCCAGCAGCGTAGACCCAGGGAATATCGACGAGCAGTACTTC. This encodes CASSVDPGNIDEQYF.

The chain couples TRBV27 to TRBJ2-7; D possibly matches TRBD1 or TRBD2 (5 bases each). Germline CDR1 reads MNHEY; CDR2 reads SMNVEV (reference sequence). This CDR3 has 13 residues. Trimming took off 6 bases at V and 6 bases at J, with 15 bases between the two ends. Here the CDR3 reads CASSLGVFGEQYF. CDR3 nucleotides: TGTGCCAGCAGCCTGGGGGTTTTCGGCGAGCAGTACTTC.

A remark on this clonotype: At one end the junction does not follow the germline gene, possibly because of a read error. V gene TRBV27 combines with J gene TRBJ1-6, with unresolved D. Germline CDR1 and CDR2: MNHEY and SMNVEV (reference sequence). The CDR3 spans 16 residues. The CDR3 region is CASSLSVSSYNSPLHF. The CDR3 region has the DNA TGCGCCAGCAGTTTATCTGTGAGCTCCTATAATTCACCCCTCCACTTT.

This chain links TRBV28 with TRBJ1-5; D is uncertain. The ends were cut back, 3 bases at V and 7 bases at J, with 10 bases in the middle. CDR1 and CDR2 (germline): MDHEN, SYDVKM. The CDR3 runs 13 residues. The DNA of the CDR3 is TGTGCCAGCAGTTTTCCGCCCGAACAGCCCCAGCATTTT. Its protein product is CASSFPPEQPQHF.

This sequence joins TRBV7-3 and TRBJ1-1, with D tentatively TRBD1 (5 bases). Germline V lookup: CDR1 SGHTA, CDR2 FQGTGA. Trimming cost V 5 bases and J 4 bases, with 14 bases left between them. The CDR3 has 14 residues. The CDR3: CASSTQGAGTEAFF. As DNA, the CDR3 is TGTGCCAGCAGCACTCAGGGAGCAGGCACTGAAGCTTTCTTT.

The chain combines TRBV27 with TRBJ2-1; 7 bases match TRBD1. This CDR3 comprises 16 residues. The germline gives CDR1 MNHEY, CDR2 SMNVEV (reference sequence). The V segment lost 4 bases and the J segment 2 bases; nucleotides outside the gene matches: 8. The CDR3 DNA reads TGTGCCAGCAGTTCGATGACAGGGAGCGCCTACAATGAGCAGTTCTTC. It encodes CASSSMTGSAYNEQFF.

This chain links TRBV27 with TRBJ1-2; TRBD1 agrees at 7 bases. The CDR3 runs to 15 residues. With V trimmed by 5 bases and J by 0 bases, 6 bases remained unmatched. Per germline, CDR1 MNHEY and CDR2 SMNVEV (reference sequence). CDR3 in amino acids: CASSGGQRSNYGYTF. In DNA form, the CDR3 reads TGTGCCAGCAGTGGGGGACAGCGATCTAACTATGGCTACACCTTC.

The genes are TRBV7-6 and TRBJ2-6, with D unclear. Germline-derived CDR1 and CDR2 are SGHVS and FNYEAQ. V lost 4 bases and J lost 12, with 7 bases in between. This CDR3 spans 11 amino acids. The CDR3 loop is CASSYQGVLTF. CDR3 nucleotide sequence: TGTGCCAGCAGCTACCAAGGCGTCCTGACTTTC.

The rearrangement uses TRBV7-8 and TRBJ2-7, with TRBD2 matching over 9 bases. Germline lookup yields CDR1 SGHVS and CDR2 FQNEAQ. The CDR3 spans 17 residues. Losses at the gene ends were 5 bases for V and 0 bases for J; bases not matched to a gene: 11. The CDR3 DNA reads TGTGCCAGCAGCCCCAGCGTAGCGGGGGCTTCCTCCTACGAGCAGTACTTC. Its translation is CASSPSVAGASSYEQYF. The full variable domain, completed using reference TRBV7-8 and TRBJ2-7, is GAGVSQSPRYKVAKRGQDVALRCDPISGHVSLFWYQQALGQGPEFLTYFQNEAQLDKSGLPSDRFFAERPEGSVSTLKIQRTQQEDSAVYLCASSPSVAGASSYEQYFGPGTRLTVT.

The chain employs TRBV7-9 and TRBJ2-2; D perhaps matches TRBD2 (6 bases). Germline CDR1 and CDR2: SEHNR and FQNEAQ (reference sequence). Trimming cost V 4 bases and J 3 bases, with 12 bases left between them. The CDR3 covers 15 residues. The CDR3 reads CASSSSTRHTGELFF. The CDR3 coding sequence is TGTGCCAGCAGCTCTTCGACTAGACACACCGGGGAGCTGTTTTTT.

This clonotype has just a few counts. The chain recombines TRBV12-5 with TRBJ1-5, with 10 bases identical to TRBD1. Losses at the gene ends were 7 bases for V and 3 bases for J; bases not matched to a gene: 9. The CDR3 runs 16 residues. Germline V gene lookup returns CDR1 LGHNT and CDR2 FRNRAP. Written as DNA, the CDR3 is TGTGCTAGTGCCTCAGGGGACAGGGGAATCAATCAGCCCCAGCATTTT. Protein product: CASASGDRGINQPQHF. Looking up the rest from reference TRBV12-5 and TRBJ1-5 gives the full variable domain: DARVTQTPRHKVTEMGQEVTMRCQPILGHNTVFWYRQTMMQGLELLAYFRNRAPLDDSGMPKDRFSAEMPDATLATLKIQPSEPRDSAVYFCASASGDRGINQPQHFGDGTRLSIL.

V gene TRBV10-3 combines with J gene TRBJ2-1; D remains unclear. The length of the CDR3 is 12 residues. Germline CDR1 and CDR2: ENHRY and SYGVKD. The V end lost 2 bases, the J end lost 6 bases, and 5 bases lay between the germline ends. The CDR3 coding sequence is TGTGCCATCAGTGAGAGCAGCAATGAGCAGTTCTTC. It encodes CAISESSNEQFF.

There are a few counts of this clonotype. The rearrangement joins TRBV12-3 or TRBV12-4 to TRBJ1-2, with D hard to call. The CDR3 length is 11 residues. The germline V and J ends were trimmed by 1 base and 8 bases, with 5 bases remaining between them. The CDR3 nucleotides are TGTGCCAGCAGTTTAGGTCCCGGCTACACCTTC. Translated, it gives CASSLGPGYTF.

V gene TRBV2 combines with J gene TRBJ2-5; D assignment may be TRBD1 or TRBD2 (5 bases each). Germline-derived CDR1 and CDR2 are SNHLY and FYNNEI. The CDR3 runs to 15 residues. Trimming stripped 4 bases from V and 1 base from J, with 13 bases between. The chain's CDR3 is CASSVWGTTQETQYF. CDR3 bases: TGTGCCAGCAGTGTTTGGGGGACGACCCAAGAGACCCAGTACTTC. The whole variable domain, remainder taken from reference TRBV2 and TRBJ2-5, is EPEVTQTPSHQVTQMGQEVILRCVPISNHLYFYWYRQILGQKVEFLVSFYNNEISEKSEIFDDQFSVERPDGSNFTLKIRSTKLEDSAMYFCASSVWGTTQETQYFGPGTRLLVL.

The gene calls are TRBV7-3 and TRBJ1-4, with D maybe TRBD1 (5 bases). The CDR3 covers 13 residues. Trimming removed 4 bases from V and 11 bases from J, with 14 bases in between. Germline V gene lookup returns CDR1 SGHTA and CDR2 FQGTGA. In DNA, the CDR3 is TGTGCCAGCAGCTCGACCCAGGGTAGTAAACTGTTTTTT. It yields the protein CASSSTQGSKLFF.

The chain recombines TRBV7-3 with TRBJ2-7, with 9 bases fitting TRBD1. With 1 base clipped from V and 5 bases from J, the junction kept 3 bases outside the gene matches. CDR3 length: 14 amino acids. Germline CDR1 SGHTA, CDR2 FQGTGA. The CDR3 sequence: CASSLRDRVHEQYF. CDR3 sequence (DNA): TGTGCCAGCAGCTTAAGGGACAGGGTCCACGAGCAGTACTTC. The whole variable domain, remainder taken from reference TRBV7-3 and TRBJ2-7, is GAGVSQTPSNKVTEKGKYVELRCDPISGHTALYWYRQSLGQGPEFLIYFQGTGAADDSGLPNDRFFAVRPEGSVSTLKIQRTERGDSAVYLCASSLRDRVHEQYFGPGTRLTVT.

The sample holds a few counts of this clonotype. V gene TRBV7-2 combines with J gene TRBJ2-1; 11 nucleotides match TRBD2. Germline V gives CDR1 SGHTA, CDR2 FQGNSA. The CDR3 contains 16 residues. The J segment lost 1 base and the V segment lost 6 bases, leaving 5 bases of the junction unmatched. DNA of the CDR3: TGTGCCAGCAGTACCCCTAGCGGGGGGTCCTACAATGAGCAGTTCTTC. Its translation: CASSTPSGGSYNEQFF.

The sample holds one count of this clonotype. This sequence joins TRBV19 and TRBJ1-2; maybe TRBD1 (5 bases). V dropped 7 bases and J dropped 4 bases, with 25 bases sitting between them. CDR3 size: 17 residues. Germline V gene data show CDR1 as LNHDA and CDR2 as SQIVND (reference sequence). The CDR3 is CASMGLDRAVVGYGYTF. CDR3 coding DNA: TGTGCCAGTATGGGACTCGACCGCGCCGTCGTAGGCTATGGCTACACCTTC.

This clonotype was seen only a few times. The chain uses TRBV7-8 and TRBJ2-3; TRBD1 aligns across 7 bases. CDR1 is SGHVS and CDR2 is FQNEAQ in the germline V gene. This CDR3 region has 14 residues. With 5 bases clipped from V and 0 bases from J, the junction kept 2 bases outside the gene matches. The CDR3 region has the DNA TGTGCCAGCAGCCGACAGGGTAGCACAGATACGCAGTATTTT. It is translated as CASSRQGSTDTQYF.

This chain joins TRBV7-9 and TRBJ2-2; TRBD1 aligns across 7 bases. Germline V gene sequence: CDR1 SEHNR, CDR2 FQNEAQ (reference sequence). Germline trimming cut 2 bases from V and 0 bases from J; bases unmatched to any gene: 0. This CDR3 comprises 15 residues. DNA for the CDR3: TGTGCCAGCAGCTTACAGGGGGCGAACACCGGGGAGCTGTTTTTT. This sequence encodes CASSLQGANTGELFF.

This clonotype occurred a few times. The CDR3 DNA sequence: TGTGCCAGCAGTGGCGGGCCTAACCGCGAGACCCAGTACTTC. It yields the protein CASSGGPNRETQYF. V usage is TRBV6-5 and J usage is TRBJ2-5, with D maybe TRBD2 (5 bases). The germline V gene encodes CDR1 MNHEY and CDR2 SVGAGI. Between the trimmed V and J ends, which lost 5 bases and 5 bases, there was a span of 15 bases. The CDR3 extends over 14 amino acids.